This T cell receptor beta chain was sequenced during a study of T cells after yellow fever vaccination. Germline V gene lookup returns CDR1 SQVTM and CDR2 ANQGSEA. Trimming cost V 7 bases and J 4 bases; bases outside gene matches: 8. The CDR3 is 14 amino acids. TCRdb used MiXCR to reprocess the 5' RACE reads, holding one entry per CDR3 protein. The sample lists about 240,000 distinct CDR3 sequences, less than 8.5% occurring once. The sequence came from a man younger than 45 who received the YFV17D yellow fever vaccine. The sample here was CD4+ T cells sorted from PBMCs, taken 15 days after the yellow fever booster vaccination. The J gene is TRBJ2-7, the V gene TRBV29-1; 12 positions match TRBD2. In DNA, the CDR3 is TGCAGCGCCGAGACTAGCGGGAGAATGTACGAGCAGTACTTC. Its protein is CSAETSGRMYEQYF.